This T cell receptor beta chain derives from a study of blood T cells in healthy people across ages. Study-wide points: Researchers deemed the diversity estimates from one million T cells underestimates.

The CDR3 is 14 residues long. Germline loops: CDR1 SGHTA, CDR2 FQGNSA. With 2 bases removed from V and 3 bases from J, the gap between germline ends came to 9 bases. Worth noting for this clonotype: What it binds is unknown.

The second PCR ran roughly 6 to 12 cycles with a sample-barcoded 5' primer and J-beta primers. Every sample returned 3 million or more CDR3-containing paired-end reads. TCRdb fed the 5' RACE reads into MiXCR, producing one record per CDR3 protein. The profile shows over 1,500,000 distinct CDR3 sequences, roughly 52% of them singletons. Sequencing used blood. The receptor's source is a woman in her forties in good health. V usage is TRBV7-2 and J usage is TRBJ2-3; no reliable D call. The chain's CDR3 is CASSLLPATDTQYF. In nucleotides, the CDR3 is TGTGCCAGCAGCTTACTTCCGGCGACAGATACGCAGTATTTT.